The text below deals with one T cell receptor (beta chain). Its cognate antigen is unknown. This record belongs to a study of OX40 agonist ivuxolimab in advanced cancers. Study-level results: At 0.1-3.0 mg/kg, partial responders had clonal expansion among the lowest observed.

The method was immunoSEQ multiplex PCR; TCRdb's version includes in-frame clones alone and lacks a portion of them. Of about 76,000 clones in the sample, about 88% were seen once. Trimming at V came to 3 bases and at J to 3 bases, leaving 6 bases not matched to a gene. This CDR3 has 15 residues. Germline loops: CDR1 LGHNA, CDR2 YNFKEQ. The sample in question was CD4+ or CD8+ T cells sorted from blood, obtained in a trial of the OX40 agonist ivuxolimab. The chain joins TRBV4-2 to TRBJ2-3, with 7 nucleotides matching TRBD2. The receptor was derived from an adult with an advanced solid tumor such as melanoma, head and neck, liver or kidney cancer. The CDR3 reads CASSQDGTNTDTQYF. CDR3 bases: TGTGCCAGCAGCCAGGACGGGACTAATACAGATACGCAGTATTTT.